Listed here are 6 T cell receptor beta chains from one sample, sequenced in a study of blood T cells in healthy people across ages. Alongside a J-beta primer mix, a sample-barcoded 5' primer served in a second PCR lasting 7 to 11 cycles. One entry per CDR3 protein, called by TCRdb with MiXCR from the 5' RACE reads. The table records roughly 1,000,000 distinct CDR3 sequences, 20% to 25% of them present only once. The data were also submitted as part of a second study, on T cells of mothers and their children.

Source material: blood. The receptors stem from a girl aged 2 to 10 in good health.

This clonotype was detected only a few times. The V call is TRBV25-1, the J call TRBJ1-1; the match to TRBD1 covers 7 bases. The germline V gene encodes CDR1 MGHDK and CDR2 SYGVNS. J gave up 6 bases and V 5 bases, and 6 bases lay outside the gene matches. The CDR3 covers 13 residues. In nucleotides, the CDR3 is TGTGCCAGCAGTCCTCGGACAGGAGCTGAAGCTTTCTTT. Protein sequence: CASSPRTGAEAFF.

This clonotype was observed a handful of times. The rearrangement uses TRBV20-1 and TRBJ2-5; 7 nucleotides align to TRBD1. The CDR3 runs 14 residues. The ends lost 5 bases at V and 1 base at J; junction bases unmatched: 7. Germline loops: CDR1 DFQATT, CDR2 SNEGSKA (reference sequence). DNA for the CDR3: TGCAGTGCTGTTAGGGACAGCTCCCAAGAGACCCAGTACTTC. Residues: CSAVRDSSQETQYF.

The CDR3 DNA reads TGCGCCAGCAGCACCGGGACTAGCGGGGGGTCCTACAATGAGCAGTTCTTC. This codes for CASSTGTSGGSYNEQFF. This chain uses TRBV5-1 with TRBJ2-1; 15 bases fit TRBD2. The V gene's germline CDR1 is SGHRS and CDR2 YFSETQ. The CDR3 totals 17 residues. J was trimmed by 1 base and V by 4 bases; bases with no gene match: 3.

This clonotype was seen more than once but under ten times. This chain links TRBV20-1 with TRBJ2-5, with D perhaps TRBD1 or TRBD2 (7 bases each). The CDR3 is made up of 15 amino acids. V dropped 6 bases and J dropped 1 base, with 18 bases sitting between them. Looked up from germline, CDR1 is DFQATT and CDR2 is SNEGSKA (reference sequence). As DNA, the CDR3 is TGCAGTGCCCCAGGGGAGGGGGCAGTCCAAGAGACCCAGTACTTC. It yields the protein CSAPGEGAVQETQYF.

This clonotype turned up a few times. Since no conserved phenylalanine or tryptophan closes the CDR3, a read error is the likely cause. The rearrangement joins TRBV12-3 or TRBV12-4 to TRBJ1-1, with D possibly matching TRBD1 (6 bases). This CDR3 contains 14 residues. V lost 6 bases and J 5 bases, leaving 16 bases between the germline ends. CDR3 in DNA: TGTGCCAGCAGACAACAGGGAATTGGAACTGAAGCTTTCTCT. The encoded protein is CASRQQGIGTEAFS.

V is TRBV6-2 or TRBV6-3 and J is TRBJ1-1; D might be TRBD1 (5 bases). V lost 5 bases to trimming and J lost 0 bases, with 10 bases between them. The CDR3 covers 14 residues. Germline-derived CDR1 and CDR2 are MNHEY and SVGEGT. This CDR3 reads CASSQTAMNTEAFF. The CDR3, as DNA: TGTGCCAGCAGTCAGACAGCCATGAACACTGAAGCTTTCTTT.